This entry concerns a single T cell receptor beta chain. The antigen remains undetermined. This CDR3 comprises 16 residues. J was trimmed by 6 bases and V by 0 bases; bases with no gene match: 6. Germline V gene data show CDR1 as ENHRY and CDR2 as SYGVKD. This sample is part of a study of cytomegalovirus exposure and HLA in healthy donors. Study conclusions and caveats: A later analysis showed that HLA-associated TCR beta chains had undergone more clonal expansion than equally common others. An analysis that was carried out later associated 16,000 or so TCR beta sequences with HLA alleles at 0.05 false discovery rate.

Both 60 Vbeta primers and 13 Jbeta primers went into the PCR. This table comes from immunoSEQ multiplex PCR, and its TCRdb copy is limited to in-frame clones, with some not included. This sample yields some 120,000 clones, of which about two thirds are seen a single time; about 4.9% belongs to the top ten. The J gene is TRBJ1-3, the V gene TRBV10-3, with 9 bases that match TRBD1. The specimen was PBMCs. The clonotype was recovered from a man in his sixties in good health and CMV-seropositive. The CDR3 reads CAISESTGGRANTIYF. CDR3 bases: TGTGCCATCAGTGAGTCGACAGGGGGTCGGGCAAACACCATATATTTT.